The 19 T cell receptor beta chains below come from one sample, sequenced in a study of CD8 T cells in ankylosing spondylitis. In TCRdb, the 5' RACE reads were re-called with MiXCR into one record per CDR3 protein. This table has 500,000 to 650,000 distinct CDR3 sequences, about 5.4% appearing once. The study's findings and limits: What seemed typical of ankylosing spondylitis blood was a TCR beta motif built from 7 or 8 highly homologous variants.

No antigen has been identified for these receptors. Sequencing was performed on blood, either unsorted or a sorted T cell fraction (not recorded which). These receptors came from a male donor with ankylosing spondylitis.

This clonotype was seen many times. The chain has TRBV7-2 and TRBJ2-7, with 7 nucleotides matching TRBD1. The CDR3 extends over 15 amino acids. The V and J ends lost 5 bases and 2 bases, in that order; junction bases with no gene match: 9. Germline lookup yields CDR1 SGHTA and CDR2 FQGNSA. CDR3 DNA: TGTGCCAGCAGCAAAGAGGGACAGTACCCCTACGAGCAGTACTTC. Protein product: CASSKEGQYPYEQYF.

This chain joins TRBV18 and TRBJ1-1; no clear D. Trimming left V 3 bases short and J 1 base short, with 12 bases between. Germline V gene data show CDR1 as KGHSH and CDR2 as LQKENI. This CDR3 has 15 residues. The CDR3 here is CASSPSRHKNTEAFF. DNA of the CDR3: TGTGCCAGCTCACCCAGTAGGCACAAGAACACTGAAGCTTTCTTT.

Ten or more counts support this clonotype. Relative to the germline gene, one junction end is altered; a read error may explain this. This chain connects TRBV7-7 to TRBJ1-5; D is unclear. The length of the CDR3 is 13 residues. Germline V gene lookup returns CDR1 SSHAT and CDR2 FNYEAQ (reference sequence). The CDR3 spells CASSPNVGEPQHF. CDR3 sequence (DNA): TGTGCTAGCAGCCCAAACGTGGGAGAGCCCCAGCATTTT.

This clonotype occurred many times. The rearrangement uses TRBV20-1 and TRBJ2-7; 7 nucleotides line up with TRBD1. Unmatched junction bases numbered 12, after V lost 5 bases and J lost 5 bases. This CDR3 comprises 14 residues. Germline V gene lookup returns CDR1 DFQATT and CDR2 SNEGSKA (reference sequence). The CDR3, as DNA: TGCAGTGCTGAACCGGACTTCAGGGGGAACGAGCAGTACTTC. Translation gives CSAEPDFRGNEQYF.

V usage is TRBV3-1 and J usage is TRBJ2-5; the match to TRBD2 covers 8 bases. The germline gives CDR1 LGHDT, CDR2 YNNKEL (reference sequence). The CDR3 extends over 14 amino acids. After removal of 4 bases from V and 0 bases from J, the junction contained 1 base not matched to a gene. The CDR3 DNA reads TGTGCCAGCAGCCCGACTAGCGACCAAGAGACCCAGTACTTC. It codes for CASSPTSDQETQYF.

This clonotype appeared many times. The V gene is TRBV27, the J gene TRBJ2-5; D unclear. The CDR3 runs to 14 residues. V shed 4 bases and J shed 3 bases, with 12 bases lying between them. Germline-derived CDR1 and CDR2 are MNHEY and SMNVEV (reference sequence). CDR3 coding DNA: TGTGCCAGCAGTTCCCTCGGAATCGAAGAGACCCAGTACTTC. It yields the protein CASSSLGIEETQYF.

This clonotype was detected only a few times. J is TRBJ2-7 and V is TRBV7-2, with no clear D. From germline, CDR1 is SGHTA and CDR2 FQGNSA. V was pared by 0 bases and J by 1 base, with 10 bases between. This CDR3 is 15 amino acids long. The CDR3 region has the DNA TGTGCCAGCAGCTTAGCCGGGTCGAGATCCTACGAGCAGTACTTC. Encoded protein: CASSLAGSRSYEQYF.

This clonotype was counted at least ten times. The chain employs TRBV9 and TRBJ2-7, with 13 bases identical to TRBD2. CDR1 and CDR2 from the germline V gene are SGDLS and YYNGEE. There are 15 residues in the CDR3. J gave up 3 bases and V 4 bases, and 4 bases lay outside the gene matches. The CDR3 loop reads CASSPWTSGGYEQYF. CDR3 bases: TGTGCCAGCAGCCCATGGACTAGCGGGGGCTACGAGCAGTACTTC.

This clonotype has ten or more counts. This chain joins TRBV10-2 and TRBJ2-5, with TRBD2 matching 14 bases. Trimming took 4 bases from V and 13 from J; bases not matched to a gene: 8. CDR1 is WSHSY and CDR2 is SAAADI in the germline V gene. CDR3 size: 14 residues. DNA for the CDR3: TGCGCCAGCAGTGGGGGACTAGCGGGAGTAGTTGGGTACTTC. Translated, it gives CASSGGLAGVVGYF.

This clonotype was seen repeatedly, ten times or more. The V gene is TRBV10-3, the J gene TRBJ2-3; TRBD2 is a possible D gene (6 bases). Germline V gives CDR1 ENHRY, CDR2 SYGVKD. This CDR3 is built from 12 residues. V was pared by 9 bases and J by 5 bases, with 12 bases between. The CDR3 loop reads CAMGGAEDTQYF. CDR3 coding DNA: TGTGCCATGGGAGGAGCTGAAGATACGCAGTATTTT.

This clonotype was observed at least ten times. CDR3 coding DNA: TGCGCCAGCAGGCCTCGGACAGGCACCTACGAGCAGTACTTC. This codes for CASRPRTGTYEQYF. The V gene is TRBV5-1, the J gene TRBJ2-7, with 7 nucleotides matching TRBD1. CDR3 length equals 14 residues. V shed 5 bases, J shed 2 bases, and the junction held 7 bases outside the gene matches. Per the germline V gene, CDR1 is SGHRS and CDR2 is YFSETQ.

The J gene is TRBJ2-3, the V gene TRBV9, with 12 bases aligning to TRBD2. Germline assignment: CDR1 SGDLS and CDR2 YYNGEE. Unmatched junction bases numbered 6, after V lost 0 bases and J lost 4 bases. CDR3 length: 17 amino acids. CDR3 sequence reads: CASSVGELAGGADTQYF. The CDR3 DNA reads TGTGCCAGCAGCGTAGGAGAACTAGCGGGGGGCGCAGATACGCAGTATTTT.

This clonotype has a count of ten or more. Sequence at one end of the junction differs from germline and may be a read error. The chain joins TRBV12-3 or TRBV12-4 to TRBJ2-7; TRBD2 matches at 9 bases. This CDR3 has 16 amino acids. CDR3 coding DNA: TGTGCCAGCAGTTTAGGGCTAGCGGGAATGGGGTCGAGTACGGACTTC. This encodes CASSLGLAGMGSSTDF.

This clonotype has ten or more counts. The J gene is TRBJ1-1, the V gene TRBV4-3, with D tentatively TRBD1 (5 bases). CDR3 length equals 15 residues. Trimming stripped 4 bases from V and 5 bases from J, with 17 bases between. The V gene's germline CDR1 is LGHNA and CDR2 YSLEER. The CDR3 DNA sequence: TGCGCCAGCAGCCCTCGGGGCCCAGGGAGTACTGAAGCTTTCTTT. Translation: CASSPRGPGSTEAFF.

The gene calls are TRBV7-2 and TRBJ1-5, with TRBD1 as a possible D gene (5 bases). The length of the CDR3 is 17 residues. V lost 5 bases to trimming and J lost 2 bases, with 19 bases between them. Looked up from germline, CDR1 is SGHTA and CDR2 is FQGNSA. CDR3 DNA: TGTGCCAGCAGCGTCACCGCAGGGTTCCCGGGCAATCAGCCCCAGCATTTT. Encoded protein: CASSVTAGFPGNQPQHF.

This clonotype was counted ten times or more. The chain carries TRBV20-1 and TRBJ1-1, with D perhaps TRBD1 (5 bases). Trimming pared 1 base from V and 4 bases from J, leaving 10 bases between. The CDR3 sequence is 13 residues long. Germline lookup yields CDR1 DFQATT and CDR2 SNEGSKA (reference sequence). In DNA form, the CDR3 reads TGCAGTGCTAGAGGGGACCGTTTCACTGAAGCTTTCTTT. It encodes CSARGDRFTEAFF.

This clonotype was counted at least ten times. The chain couples TRBV20-1 to TRBJ1-6, with D hard to call. Germline values: CDR1 DFQATT, CDR2 SNEGSKA (reference sequence). The CDR3 contains 14 residues. V was pared by 1 base and J by 0 bases, with 4 bases between. CDR3 protein: CSARGSSYNSPLHF. As DNA, the CDR3 is TGCAGTGCTAGAGGGAGCTCCTATAATTCACCCCTCCACTTT.

The genes are TRBV6-2 or TRBV6-3 and TRBJ1-2; 9 bases fit TRBD1. Germline values: CDR1 MNHEY, CDR2 SVGEGT. This CDR3 is 13 amino acids long. Trimming at V came to 5 bases and at J to 6 bases, leaving 4 bases not matched to a gene. The CDR3 loop is CASSDGQGHGYTF. For the CDR3, the DNA is TGTGCCAGCAGTGATGGACAGGGGCATGGCTACACCTTC.

V and J are TRBV6-1 and TRBJ2-7; D ambiguous. The CDR3 has 14 amino acids. V gave up 10 bases and J gave up 3 bases, with 19 bases separating them. In germline, CDR1 is MNHNS, CDR2 SASEGT. CDR3 in amino acids: CATTTPPGDYEQYF. In DNA form, the CDR3 reads TGTGCCACCACGACACCCCCTGGGGACTACGAGCAGTACTTC.